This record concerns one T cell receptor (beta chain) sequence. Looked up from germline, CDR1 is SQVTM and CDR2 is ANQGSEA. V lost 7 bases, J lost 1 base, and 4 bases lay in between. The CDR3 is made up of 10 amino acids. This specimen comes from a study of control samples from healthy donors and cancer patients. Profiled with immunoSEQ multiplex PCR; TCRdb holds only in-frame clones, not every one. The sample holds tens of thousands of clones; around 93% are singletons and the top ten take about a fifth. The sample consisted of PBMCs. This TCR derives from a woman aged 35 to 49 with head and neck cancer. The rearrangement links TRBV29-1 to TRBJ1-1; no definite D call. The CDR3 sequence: CSGRNTEAFF. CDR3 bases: TGCAGCGGACGGAACACTGAAGCTTTCTTT.